Below, 2 T cell receptor beta chains from the same sample are listed, as sequenced in a study of CD8 T cells in ankylosing spondylitis (dated by TCRdb to between 2016 and 2019). Broad study findings and their caveats: A TCR beta motif made up of several highly homologous amino acid variants appeared to be characteristic of blood from ankylosing spondylitis patients.

The method behind the library was 5' RACE. The sequencing machine was an Illumina HiSeq 2500. Through fastp at Q25 and MiXCR, TCRdb rebuilt clones from the public reads, retaining in-frame beta chains. Entries that share a CDR3 protein sequence are merged under the most common genes and DNA. This sample lists roughly 370,000 distinct CDR3 sequences; around 20% were detected once. The ten largest make up roughly 16% of the sample. These receptors' targets are unknown. Sequenced sample: blood, either unsorted or a sorted T cell fraction (not recorded which). The receptors come from a male donor with ankylosing spondylitis.

This chain joins TRBV12-3 or TRBV12-4 and TRBJ1-5, with a weak D call TRBD1 (6 bases). V was cut by 6 bases and J by 6 bases, with 27 bases left in between. This CDR3 region has 18 residues. DNA of the CDR3: TGTGCCAGCAGCCGTCTTGGTGGGGGCGCGGGAGGAGGTCAGCCCCAGCATTTT. It encodes CASSRLGGGAGGGQPQHF.

This sequence joins TRBV5-1 and TRBJ2-7; D not resolved. Trimming removed 0 bases from V and 5 bases from J, with 12 bases in between. The germline CDR1 and CDR2 sequences are SGHRS and YFSETQ. CDR3 length: 14 amino acids. In DNA form, the CDR3 reads TGCGCCAGCAGCTTGGCCTTAGGGTTCCACGAGCAGTACTTC. Its translation: CASSLALGFHEQYF.